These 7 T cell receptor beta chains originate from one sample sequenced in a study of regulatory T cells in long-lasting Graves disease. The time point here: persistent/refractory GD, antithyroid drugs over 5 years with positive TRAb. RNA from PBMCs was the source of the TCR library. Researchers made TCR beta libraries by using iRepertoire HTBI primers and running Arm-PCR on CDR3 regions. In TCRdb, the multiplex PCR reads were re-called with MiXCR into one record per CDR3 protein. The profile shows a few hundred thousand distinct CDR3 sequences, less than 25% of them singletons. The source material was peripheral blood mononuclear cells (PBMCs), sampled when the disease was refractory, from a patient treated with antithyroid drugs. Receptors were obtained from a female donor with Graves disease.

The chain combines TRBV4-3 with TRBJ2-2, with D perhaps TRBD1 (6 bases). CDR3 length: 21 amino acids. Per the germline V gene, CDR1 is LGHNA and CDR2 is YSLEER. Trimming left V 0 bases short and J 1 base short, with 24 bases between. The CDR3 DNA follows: TGCGCCAGCAGCCAAGAGTCAGCACGCAGGGGACCCGAGGTGAACACCGGGGAGCTGTTTTTT. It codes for CASSQESARRGPEVNTGELFF.

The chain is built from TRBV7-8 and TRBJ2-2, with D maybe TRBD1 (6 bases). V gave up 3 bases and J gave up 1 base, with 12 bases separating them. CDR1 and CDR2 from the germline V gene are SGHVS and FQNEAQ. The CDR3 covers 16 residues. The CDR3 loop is CASSFGPGQNTGELFF. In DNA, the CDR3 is TGTGCCAGCAGCTTTGGACCGGGACAGAACACCGGGGAGCTGTTTTTT. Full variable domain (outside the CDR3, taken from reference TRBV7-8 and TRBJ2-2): GAGVSQSPRYKVAKRGQDVALRCDPISGHVSLFWYQQALGQGPEFLTYFQNEAQLDKSGLPSDRFFAERPEGSVSTLKIQRTQQEDSAVYLCASSFGPGQNTGELFFGEGSRLTVL.

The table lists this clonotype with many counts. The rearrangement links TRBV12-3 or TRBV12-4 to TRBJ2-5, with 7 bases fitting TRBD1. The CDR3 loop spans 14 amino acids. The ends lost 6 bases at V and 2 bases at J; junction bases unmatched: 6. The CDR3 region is CASSFRTGQETQYF. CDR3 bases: TGTGCCAGCAGCTTCCGGACAGGACAAGAGACCCAGTACTTC.

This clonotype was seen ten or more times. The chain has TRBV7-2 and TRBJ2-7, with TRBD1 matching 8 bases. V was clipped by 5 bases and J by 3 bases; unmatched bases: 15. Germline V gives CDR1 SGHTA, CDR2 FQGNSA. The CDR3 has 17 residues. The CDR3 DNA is TGTGCCAGCAGCCGAATTTCCGGAGGGACAGGTTTCTACGAGCAGTACTTC. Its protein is CASSRISGGTGFYEQYF.

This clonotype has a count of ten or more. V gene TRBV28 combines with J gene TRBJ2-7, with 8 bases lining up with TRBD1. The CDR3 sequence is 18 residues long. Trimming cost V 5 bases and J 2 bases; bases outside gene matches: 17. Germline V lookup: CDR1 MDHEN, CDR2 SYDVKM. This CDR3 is CASSNDITKPGQAYEQYF. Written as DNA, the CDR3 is TGTGCCAGCAGTAACGACATAACCAAACCGGGACAGGCCTACGAGCAGTACTTC. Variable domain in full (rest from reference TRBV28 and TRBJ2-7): DVKVTQSSRYLVKRTGEKVFLECVQDMDHENMFWYRQDPGLGLRLIYFSYDVKMKEKGDIPEGYSVSREKKERFSLILESASTNQTSMYLCASSNDITKPGQAYEQYFGPGTRLTVT.

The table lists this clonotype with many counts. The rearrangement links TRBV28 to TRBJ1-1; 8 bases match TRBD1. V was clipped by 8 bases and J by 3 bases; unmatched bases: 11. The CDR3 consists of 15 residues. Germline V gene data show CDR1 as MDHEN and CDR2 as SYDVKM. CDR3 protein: CASYSGGASDTEAFF. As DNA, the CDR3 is TGTGCCAGCTACTCAGGGGGCGCAAGTGACACTGAAGCTTTCTTT.

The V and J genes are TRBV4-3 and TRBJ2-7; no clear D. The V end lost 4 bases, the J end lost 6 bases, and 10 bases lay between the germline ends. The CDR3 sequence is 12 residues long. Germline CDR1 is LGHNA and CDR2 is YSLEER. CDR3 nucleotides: TGCGCCAGCAGCCGAAGCTCGGGCGAGCAGTACTTC. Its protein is CASSRSSGEQYF.